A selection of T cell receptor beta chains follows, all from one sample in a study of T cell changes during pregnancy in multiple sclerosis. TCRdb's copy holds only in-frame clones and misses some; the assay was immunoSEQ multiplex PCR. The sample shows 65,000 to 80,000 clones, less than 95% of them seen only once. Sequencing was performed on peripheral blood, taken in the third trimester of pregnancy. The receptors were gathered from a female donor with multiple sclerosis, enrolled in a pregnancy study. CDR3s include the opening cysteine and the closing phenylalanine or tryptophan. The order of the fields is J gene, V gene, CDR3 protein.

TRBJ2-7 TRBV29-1 CSVVGAYEQYF
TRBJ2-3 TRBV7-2 CASLDRQRGSTDTQYF
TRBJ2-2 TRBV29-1 CSVERGGGELFF
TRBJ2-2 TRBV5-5 CASSFLAGGGTGELFF
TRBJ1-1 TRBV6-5 CASARGDTEAFF
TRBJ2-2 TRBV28 CASSLWTGGAKVTGELFF
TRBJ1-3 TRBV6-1 CASSEYSSGNTIYF
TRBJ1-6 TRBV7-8 CASSLTGNSPLHF
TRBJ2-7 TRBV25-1 CASSEASQGGYEQYF
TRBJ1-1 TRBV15 CATSTRQGWDTEAFF
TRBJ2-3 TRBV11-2 CASSWTGADTQYF
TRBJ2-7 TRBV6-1 CASRSGTSVFYEQYF
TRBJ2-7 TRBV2 CASSEAKVRGGEQYF
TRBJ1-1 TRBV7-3 CASSSGQMNTEAFF
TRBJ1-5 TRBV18 CASSAGVLQPQHF
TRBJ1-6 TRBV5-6 CASSLAGGVDSPLHF
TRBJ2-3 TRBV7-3 CASSLSGGAGDTQYF
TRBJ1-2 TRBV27 CASSTYLGTGDRYGYTF
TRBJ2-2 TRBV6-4 CASSVRGNTGELFF
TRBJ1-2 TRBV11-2 CASSPFEGVRLGYTF
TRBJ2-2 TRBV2 CASKYEWGQEENTGELFF
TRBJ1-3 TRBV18 CASSLHGLTGGLGYTIYF